This is a list of T cell receptor beta chains from one sample in a study of glioma-infiltrating T cells. TCRdb ran MiXCR on the multiplex PCR reads and lists one entry per CDR3 protein. The table lists more than 300,000 distinct CDR3 sequences, roughly two fifths of them singletons. Sequencing was done on a sample of glioma tissue, nonneoplastic brain tissue, or PBMCs (not recorded which). Receptor source: a human donor with low-grade glioma or glioblastoma, undergoing nonglioma brain surgery, or in good health (not recorded which). Both conserved end residues are trimmed from each CDR3. The order of the fields is V gene, CDR3 protein.

v_gene: TRBV6-2/TRBV6-3
CDR3aa: ASTKRDSSYEQY

v_gene: TRBV27
CDR3aa: ANIQNLAKNIQY

v_gene: TRBV7-2
CDR3aa: ASSLGVSNQPQH

v_gene: TRBV5-8
CDR3aa: ASSFHRGADTQY

v_gene: TRBV28
CDR3aa: ASSTTGLMNTEAF

v_gene: TRBV27
CDR3aa: ASSLLGFAALSTDTQY

v_gene: TRBV28
CDR3aa: ASSLGDEKLF

v_gene: TRBV6-2/TRBV6-3
CDR3aa: AINRQGMNTEAF

v_gene: TRBV7-9
CDR3aa: ASSLRTSGSYDQF

v_gene: TRBV7-9
CDR3aa: ASSDVAGAYEQY

v_gene: TRBV20-1
CDR3aa: SARVGLRNQPQH

v_gene: TRBV4-2
CDR3aa: ASSRPGIQESYGYT

v_gene: TRBV29-1
CDR3aa: SVRTHGSYEQY

v_gene: TRBV3-1
CDR3aa: ASSQVREKLF

v_gene: TRBV20-1
CDR3aa: SASWGGSGANVLT

v_gene: TRBV6-1
CDR3aa: ASRSRSGREVDTQY

v_gene: TRBV27
CDR3aa: ASSLGFTGAGVYEQY

v_gene: TRBV2
CDR3aa: ASIDGEGREKLF

v_gene: TRBV24-1
CDR3aa: ATSPGTPYEQY

v_gene: TRBV7-9
CDR3aa: ASSSSGRSYEQY

v_gene: TRBV20-1
CDR3aa: SAYRGSGEQY

v_gene: TRBV12-5
CDR3aa: ASGLNLAGSTDTQY

v_gene: TRBV6-2/TRBV6-3
CDR3aa: ARSYNAGDTQY

v_gene: TRBV4-1
CDR3aa: ASSHPSMGGEQY

v_gene: TRBV6-1
CDR3aa: ASSYGREYNFNYGYT

v_gene: TRBV6-6
CDR3aa: ASSYLGSLAYEQY

v_gene: TRBV24-1
CDR3aa: ATSPSGTKREAF

v_gene: TRBV27
CDR3aa: ASSPTNEGSSYNEQF

v_gene: TRBV6-1
CDR3aa: ASRSGTNQPQH

v_gene: TRBV28
CDR3aa: ASSLRWEESYEQY

v_gene: TRBV6-4
CDR3aa: ASSEDTYNEQF

v_gene: TRBV19
CDR3aa: ASSYRINQPQH

v_gene: TRBV14
CDR3aa: ASSPHSGRDTQY

v_gene: TRBV6-4
CDR3aa: ASSDSASRSTDTQY

v_gene: TRBV3-1
CDR3aa: ASSQATGANGYT

v_gene: TRBV4-1
CDR3aa: ASSQEWGQVIYEQY

v_gene: TRBV12-3/TRBV12-4
CDR3aa: ASSSSGQITDTQY

v_gene: TRBV28
CDR3aa: GTEKTSEAF

v_gene: TRBV28
CDR3aa: ATRGALAGGPEGTDTQY

v_gene: TRBV4-2
CDR3aa: ASTVGLAGGYEQY

v_gene: TRBV6-1
CDR3aa: ATTRQDVDQPQH

v_gene: TRBV4-3
CDR3aa: ASSQGLAGGDYNEQF

v_gene: TRBV27
CDR3aa: ASSLLTFGRVAEQY

v_gene: TRBV4-3
CDR3aa: ASSQDMVSTDTQY

v_gene: TRBV27
CDR3aa: ASSLSPRYEQY

v_gene: TRBV20-1
CDR3aa: SARQAGTSGPLEQF

v_gene: TRBV28
CDR3aa: ASSLNAGRSYT

v_gene: TRBV6-2/TRBV6-3
CDR3aa: ASSYDGRGHPYEQY

v_gene: TRBV20-1
CDR3aa: SARAVNSPLH

v_gene: TRBV6-2/TRBV6-3
CDR3aa: SSSPRGPPDEQY